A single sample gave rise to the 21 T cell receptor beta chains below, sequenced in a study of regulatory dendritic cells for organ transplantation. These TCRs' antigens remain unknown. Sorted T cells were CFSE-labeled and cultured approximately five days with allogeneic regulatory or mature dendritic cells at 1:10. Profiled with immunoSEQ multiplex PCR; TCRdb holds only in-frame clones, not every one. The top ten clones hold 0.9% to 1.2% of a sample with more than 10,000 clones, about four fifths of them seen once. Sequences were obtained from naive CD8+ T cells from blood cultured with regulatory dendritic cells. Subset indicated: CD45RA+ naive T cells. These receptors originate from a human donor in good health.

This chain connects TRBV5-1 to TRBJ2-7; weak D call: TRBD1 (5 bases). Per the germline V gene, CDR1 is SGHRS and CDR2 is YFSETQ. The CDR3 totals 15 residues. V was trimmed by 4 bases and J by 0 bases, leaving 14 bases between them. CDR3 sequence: CASSTFDRFSYEQYF. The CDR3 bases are TGCGCCAGCAGCACTTTCGACAGATTCTCCTACGAGCAGTACTTC.

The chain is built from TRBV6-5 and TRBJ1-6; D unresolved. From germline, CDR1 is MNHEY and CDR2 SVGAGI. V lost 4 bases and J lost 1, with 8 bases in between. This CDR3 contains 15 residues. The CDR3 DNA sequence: TGTGCCAGCAGTTCCCCGGGGTCCTATAATTCACCCCTCCACTTT. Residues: CASSSPGSYNSPLHF.

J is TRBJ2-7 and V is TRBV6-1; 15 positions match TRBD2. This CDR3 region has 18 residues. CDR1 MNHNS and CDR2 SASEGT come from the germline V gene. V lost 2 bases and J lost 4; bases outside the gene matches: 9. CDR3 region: CASSEPWTSGGAGYEQYF. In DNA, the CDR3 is TGTGCCAGCAGTGAACCCTGGACTAGCGGGGGGGCTGGGTACGAGCAGTACTTC.

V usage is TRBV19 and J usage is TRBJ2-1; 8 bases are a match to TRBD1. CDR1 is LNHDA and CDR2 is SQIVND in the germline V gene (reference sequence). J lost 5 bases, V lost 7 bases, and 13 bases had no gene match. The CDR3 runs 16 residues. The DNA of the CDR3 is TGTGCCAGTACTGCGGGACAGGACCCAAATCACAATGAGCAGTTCTTC. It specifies CASTAGQDPNHNEQFF.

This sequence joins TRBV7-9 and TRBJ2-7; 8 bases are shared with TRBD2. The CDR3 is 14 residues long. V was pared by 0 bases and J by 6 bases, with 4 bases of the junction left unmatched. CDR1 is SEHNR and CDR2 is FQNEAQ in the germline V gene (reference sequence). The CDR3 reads CASSLAREVAEQYF. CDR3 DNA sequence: TGTGCCAGCAGCTTAGCGCGGGAGGTTGCCGAGCAGTACTTC.

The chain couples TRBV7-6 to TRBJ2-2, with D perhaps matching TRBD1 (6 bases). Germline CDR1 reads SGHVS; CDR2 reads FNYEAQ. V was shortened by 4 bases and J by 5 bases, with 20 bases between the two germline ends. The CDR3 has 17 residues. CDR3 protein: CASSSPGTHYSTGELFF. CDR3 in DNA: TGTGCCAGCAGCTCTCCGGGGACACACTACTCTACCGGGGAGCTGTTTTTT.

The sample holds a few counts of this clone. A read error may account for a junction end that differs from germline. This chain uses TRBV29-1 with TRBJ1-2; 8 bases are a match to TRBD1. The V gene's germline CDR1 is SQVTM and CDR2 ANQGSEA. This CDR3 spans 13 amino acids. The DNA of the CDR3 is TGCAGCGTTAGGGGACAGGATAACGATGGCTACACCTTC. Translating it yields CSVRGQDNDGYTF.

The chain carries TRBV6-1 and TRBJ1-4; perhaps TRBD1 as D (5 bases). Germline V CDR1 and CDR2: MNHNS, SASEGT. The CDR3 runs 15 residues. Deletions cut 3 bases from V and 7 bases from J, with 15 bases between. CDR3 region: CASSDPSGLSEKLFF. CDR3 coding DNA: TGTGCCAGCAGTGACCCCTCAGGGCTCTCTGAAAAACTGTTTTTT.

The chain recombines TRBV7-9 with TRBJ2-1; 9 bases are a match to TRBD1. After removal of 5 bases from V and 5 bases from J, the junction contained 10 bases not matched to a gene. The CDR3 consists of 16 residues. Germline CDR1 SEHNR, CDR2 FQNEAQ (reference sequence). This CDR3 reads CASSPSGDRADNEQFF. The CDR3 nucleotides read TGTGCCAGCAGCCCATCCGGGGACAGGGCCGACAATGAGCAGTTCTTC.

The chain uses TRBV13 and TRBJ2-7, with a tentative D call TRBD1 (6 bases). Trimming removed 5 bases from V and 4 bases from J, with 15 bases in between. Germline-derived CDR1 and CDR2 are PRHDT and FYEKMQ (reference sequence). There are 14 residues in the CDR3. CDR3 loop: CASSTGTSWYEQYF. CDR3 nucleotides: TGTGCCAGCAGCACCGGGACAAGTTGGTACGAGCAGTACTTC.

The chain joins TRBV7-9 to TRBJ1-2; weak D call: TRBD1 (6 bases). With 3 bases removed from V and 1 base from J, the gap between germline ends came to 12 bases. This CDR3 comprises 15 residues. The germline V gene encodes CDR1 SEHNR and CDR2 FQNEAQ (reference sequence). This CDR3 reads CASSFGQGFNYGYTF. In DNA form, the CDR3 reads TGTGCCAGCAGCTTTGGGCAGGGGTTTAACTATGGCTACACCTTC.

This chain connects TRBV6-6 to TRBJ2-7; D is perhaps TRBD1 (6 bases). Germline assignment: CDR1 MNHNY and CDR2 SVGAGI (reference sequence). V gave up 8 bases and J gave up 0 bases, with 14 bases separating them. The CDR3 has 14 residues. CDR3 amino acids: CASDLRGSSYEQYF. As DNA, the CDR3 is TGTGCCAGCGACCTCAGGGGAAGCTCCTACGAGCAGTACTTC.

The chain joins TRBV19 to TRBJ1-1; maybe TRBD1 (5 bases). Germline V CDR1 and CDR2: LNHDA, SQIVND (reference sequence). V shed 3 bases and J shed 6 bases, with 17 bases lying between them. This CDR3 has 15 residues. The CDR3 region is CASSIRQGRSPEAFF. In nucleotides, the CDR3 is TGTGCCAGTAGTATCCGCCAGGGAAGGAGTCCTGAAGCTTTCTTT.

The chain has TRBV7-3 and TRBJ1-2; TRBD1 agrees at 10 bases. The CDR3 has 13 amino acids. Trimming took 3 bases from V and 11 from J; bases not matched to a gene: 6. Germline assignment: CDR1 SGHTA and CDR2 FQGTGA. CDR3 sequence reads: CASSFGTGEGYTF. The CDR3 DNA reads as TGTGCCAGCAGCTTTGGGACAGGGGAGGGTTACACCTTC.

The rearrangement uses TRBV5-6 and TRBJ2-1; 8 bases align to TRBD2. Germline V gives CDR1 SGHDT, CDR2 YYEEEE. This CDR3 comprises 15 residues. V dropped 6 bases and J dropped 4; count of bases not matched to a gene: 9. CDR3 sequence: CASTAGGYEYNEQFF. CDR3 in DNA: TGTGCCAGCACCGCGGGGGGATACGAGTACAATGAGCAGTTCTTC.

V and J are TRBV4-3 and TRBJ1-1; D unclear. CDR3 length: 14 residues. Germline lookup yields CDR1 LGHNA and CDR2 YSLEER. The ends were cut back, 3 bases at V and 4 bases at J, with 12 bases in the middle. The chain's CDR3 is CASSQRGFRTEAFF. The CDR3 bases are TGCGCCAGCAGCCAGCGAGGGTTTCGCACTGAAGCTTTCTTT.

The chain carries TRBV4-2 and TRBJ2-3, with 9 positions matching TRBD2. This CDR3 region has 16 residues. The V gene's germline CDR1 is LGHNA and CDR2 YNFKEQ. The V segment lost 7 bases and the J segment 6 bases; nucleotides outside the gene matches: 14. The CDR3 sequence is CASNGMNAGGPDTQYF. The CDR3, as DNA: TGTGCCAGCAATGGGATGAATGCGGGGGGGCCGGATACGCAGTATTTT.

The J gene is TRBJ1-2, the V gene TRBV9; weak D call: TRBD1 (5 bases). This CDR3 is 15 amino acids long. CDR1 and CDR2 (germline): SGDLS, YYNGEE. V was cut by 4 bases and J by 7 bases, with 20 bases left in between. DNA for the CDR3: TGTGCCAGCAGCCCCTACCAGGACACCAGGAGTGGCTACACCTTC. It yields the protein CASSPYQDTRSGYTF.

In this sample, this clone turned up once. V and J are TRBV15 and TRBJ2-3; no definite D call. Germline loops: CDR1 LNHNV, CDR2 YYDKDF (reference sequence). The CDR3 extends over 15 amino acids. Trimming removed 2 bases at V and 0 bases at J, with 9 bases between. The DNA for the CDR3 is TGTGCCACCAGCAGACAGGCTGCGAGCACAGATACGCAGTATTTT. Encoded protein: CATSRQAASTDTQYF. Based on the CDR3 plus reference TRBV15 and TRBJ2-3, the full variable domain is DAMVIQNPRYQVTQFGKPVTLSCSQTLNHNVMYWYQQKSSQAPKLLFHYYDKDFNNEADTPDNFQSRRPNTSFCFLDIRSPGLGDTAMYLCATSRQAASTDTQYFGPGTRLTVL.

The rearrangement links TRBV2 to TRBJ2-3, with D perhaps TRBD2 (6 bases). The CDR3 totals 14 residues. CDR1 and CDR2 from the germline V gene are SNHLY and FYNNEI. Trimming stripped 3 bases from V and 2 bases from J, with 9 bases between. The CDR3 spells CASSDGDFTDTQYF. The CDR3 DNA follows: TGTGCCAGCAGTGACGGGGACTTCACAGATACGCAGTATTTT.

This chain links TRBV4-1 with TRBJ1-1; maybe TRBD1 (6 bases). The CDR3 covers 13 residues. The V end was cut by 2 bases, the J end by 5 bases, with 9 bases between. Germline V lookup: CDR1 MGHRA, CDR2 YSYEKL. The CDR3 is CASSQPDRTEAFF. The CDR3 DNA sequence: TGCGCCAGCAGCCAACCCGACAGGACTGAAGCTTTCTTT.